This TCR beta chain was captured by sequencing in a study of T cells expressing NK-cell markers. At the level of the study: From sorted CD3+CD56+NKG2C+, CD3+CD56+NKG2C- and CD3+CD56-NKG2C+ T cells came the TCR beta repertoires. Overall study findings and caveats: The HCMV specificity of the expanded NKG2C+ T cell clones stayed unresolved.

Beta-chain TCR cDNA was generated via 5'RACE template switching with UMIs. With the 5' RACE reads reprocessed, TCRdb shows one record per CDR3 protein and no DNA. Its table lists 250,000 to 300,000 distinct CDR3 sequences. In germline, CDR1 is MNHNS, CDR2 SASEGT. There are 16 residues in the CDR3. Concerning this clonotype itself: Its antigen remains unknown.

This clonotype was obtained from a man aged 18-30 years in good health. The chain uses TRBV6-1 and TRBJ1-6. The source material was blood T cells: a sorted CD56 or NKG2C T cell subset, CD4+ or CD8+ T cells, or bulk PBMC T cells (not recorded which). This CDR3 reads CASSLGHGSYNSPLHF.